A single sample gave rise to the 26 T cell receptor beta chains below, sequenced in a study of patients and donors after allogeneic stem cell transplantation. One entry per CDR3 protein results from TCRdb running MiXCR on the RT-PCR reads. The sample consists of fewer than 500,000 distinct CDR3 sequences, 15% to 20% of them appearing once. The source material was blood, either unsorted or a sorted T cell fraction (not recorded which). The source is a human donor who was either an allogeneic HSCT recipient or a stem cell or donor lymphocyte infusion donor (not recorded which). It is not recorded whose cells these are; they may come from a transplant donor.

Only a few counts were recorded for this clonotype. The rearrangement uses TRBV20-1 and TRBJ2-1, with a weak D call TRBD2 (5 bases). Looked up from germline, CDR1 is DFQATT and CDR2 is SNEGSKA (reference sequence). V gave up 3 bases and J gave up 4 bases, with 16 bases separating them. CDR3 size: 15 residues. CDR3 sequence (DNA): TGCAGTGCTAGGGGAGAGGCAGATCATTACAATGAGCAGTTCTTC. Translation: CSARGEADHYNEQFF.

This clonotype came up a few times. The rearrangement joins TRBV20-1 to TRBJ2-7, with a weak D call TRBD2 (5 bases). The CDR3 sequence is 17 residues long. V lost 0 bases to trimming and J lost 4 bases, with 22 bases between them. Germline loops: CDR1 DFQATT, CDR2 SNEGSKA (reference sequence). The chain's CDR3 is CSARDEERSPTPYEQYF. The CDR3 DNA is TGCAGTGCTAGAGATGAGGAGCGGTCACCCACCCCTTACGAGCAGTACTTC.

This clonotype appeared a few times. The CDR3 DNA reads as TGTGCCAGCAGCTTCGGAGGGATCGGCTACACCTTC. It is translated as CASSFGGIGYTF. The chain recombines TRBV7-9 with TRBJ1-2, with no clear D. The CDR3 runs 12 residues. CDR1 and CDR2 from the germline V gene are SEHNR and FQNEAQ (reference sequence). V was cut by 3 bases and J by 8 bases, with 10 bases left in between.

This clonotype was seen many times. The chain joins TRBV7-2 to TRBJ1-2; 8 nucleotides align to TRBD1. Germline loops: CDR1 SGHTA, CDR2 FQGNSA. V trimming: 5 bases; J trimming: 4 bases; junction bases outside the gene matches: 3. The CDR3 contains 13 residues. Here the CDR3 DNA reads TGTGCCAGCAGCCCCGGGACAGGCTATGGCTACACCTTC. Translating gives CASSPGTGYGYTF.

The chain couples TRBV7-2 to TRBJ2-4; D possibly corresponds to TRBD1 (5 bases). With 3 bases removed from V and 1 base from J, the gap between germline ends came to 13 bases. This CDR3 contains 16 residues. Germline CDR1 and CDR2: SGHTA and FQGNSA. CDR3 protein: CASSLSGPGAKNIQYF. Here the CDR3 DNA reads TGTGCCAGCAGCTTGAGTGGGCCAGGGGCCAAAAACATTCAGTACTTC.

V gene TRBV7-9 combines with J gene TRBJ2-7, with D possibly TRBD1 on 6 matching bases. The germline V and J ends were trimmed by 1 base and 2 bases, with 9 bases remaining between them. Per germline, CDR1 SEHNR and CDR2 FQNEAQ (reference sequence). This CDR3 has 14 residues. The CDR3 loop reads CASSLGTEAYEQYF. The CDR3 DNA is TGTGCCAGCAGCTTAGGGACAGAAGCCTACGAGCAGTACTTC. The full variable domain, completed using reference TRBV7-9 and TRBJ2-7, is DTGVSQNPRHKITKRGQNVTFRCDPISEHNRLYWYRQTLGQGPEFLTYFQNEAQLEKSRLLSDRFSAERPKGSFSTLEIQRTEQGDSAMYLCASSLGTEAYEQYFGPGTRLTVT.

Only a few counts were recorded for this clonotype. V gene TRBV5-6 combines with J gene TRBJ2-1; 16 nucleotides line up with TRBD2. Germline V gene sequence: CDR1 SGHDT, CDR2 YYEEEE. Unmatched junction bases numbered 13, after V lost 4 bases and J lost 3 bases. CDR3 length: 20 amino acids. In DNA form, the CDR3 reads TGTGCCAGCAGCGTCTTCACCGGGACTAGCGGGGGGGCCGTCTACAATGAGCAGTTCTTC. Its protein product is CASSVFTGTSGGAVYNEQFF.

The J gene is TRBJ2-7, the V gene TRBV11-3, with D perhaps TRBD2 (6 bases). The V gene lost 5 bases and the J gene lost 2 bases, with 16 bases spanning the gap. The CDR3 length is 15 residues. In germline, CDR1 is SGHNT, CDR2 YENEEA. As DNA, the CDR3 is TGTGCCAGCAGCCCCTTGGGGAGGACTACCTACGAGCAGTACTTC. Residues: CASSPLGRTTYEQYF.

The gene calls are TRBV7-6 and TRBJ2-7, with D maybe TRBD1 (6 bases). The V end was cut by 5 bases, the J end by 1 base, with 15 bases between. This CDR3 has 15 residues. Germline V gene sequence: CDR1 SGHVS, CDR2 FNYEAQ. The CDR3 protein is CASSPLIQGSYEQYF. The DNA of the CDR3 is TGTGCCAGCAGCCCACTTATACAGGGATCCTACGAGCAGTACTTC.

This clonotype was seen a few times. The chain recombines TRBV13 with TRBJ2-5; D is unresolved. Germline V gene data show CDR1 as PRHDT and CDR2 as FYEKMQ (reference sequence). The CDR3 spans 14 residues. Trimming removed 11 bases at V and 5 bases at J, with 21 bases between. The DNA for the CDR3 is TGTGCCGCCGCGGTCCGGGCGCCGGTCGAGACCCAGTACTTC. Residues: CAAAVRAPVETQYF.

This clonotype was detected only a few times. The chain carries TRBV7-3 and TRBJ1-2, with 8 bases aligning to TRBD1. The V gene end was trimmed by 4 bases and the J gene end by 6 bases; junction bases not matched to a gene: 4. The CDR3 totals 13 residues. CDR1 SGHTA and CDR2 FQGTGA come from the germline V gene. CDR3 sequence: CASSSGQGHGYTF. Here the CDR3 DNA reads TGTGCCAGCAGCTCCGGACAGGGCCATGGCTACACCTTC.

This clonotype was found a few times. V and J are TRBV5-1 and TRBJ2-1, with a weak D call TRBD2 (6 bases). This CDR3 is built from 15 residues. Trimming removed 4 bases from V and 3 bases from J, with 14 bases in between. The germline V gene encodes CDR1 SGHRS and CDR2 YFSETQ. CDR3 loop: CASSPGVLNYNEQFF. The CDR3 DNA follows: TGCGCCAGCAGCCCGGGGGTCCTGAACTACAATGAGCAGTTCTTC.

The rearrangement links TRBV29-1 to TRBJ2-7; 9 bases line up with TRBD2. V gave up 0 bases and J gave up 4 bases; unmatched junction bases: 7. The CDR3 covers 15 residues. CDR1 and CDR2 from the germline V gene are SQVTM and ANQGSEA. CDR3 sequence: CSVEEGAGGSYEQYF. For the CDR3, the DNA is TGCAGCGTTGAAGAAGGCGCGGGAGGGTCGTACGAGCAGTACTTC.

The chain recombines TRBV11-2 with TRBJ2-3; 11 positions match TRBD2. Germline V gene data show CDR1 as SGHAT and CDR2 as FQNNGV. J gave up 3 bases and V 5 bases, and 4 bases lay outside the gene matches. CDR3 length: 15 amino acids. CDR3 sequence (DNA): TGTGCCAGCAGCCCCCCTAGCGGGGGGACAGATACGCAGTATTTT. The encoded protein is CASSPPSGGTDTQYF.

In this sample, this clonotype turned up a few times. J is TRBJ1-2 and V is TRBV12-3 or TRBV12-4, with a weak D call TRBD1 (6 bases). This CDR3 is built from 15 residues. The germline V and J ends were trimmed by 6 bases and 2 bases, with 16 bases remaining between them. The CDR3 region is CASRLQGFRNYGYTF. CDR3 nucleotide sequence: TGTGCCAGCAGGCTACAGGGATTCCGGAACTATGGCTACACCTTC.

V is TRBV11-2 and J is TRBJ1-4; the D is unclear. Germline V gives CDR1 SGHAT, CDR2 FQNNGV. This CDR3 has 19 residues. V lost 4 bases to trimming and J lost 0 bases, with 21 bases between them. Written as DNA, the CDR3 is TGTGCCAGCAGCTCCCATGACTTTGTGGAAAGAGCAACTAATGAAAAACTGTTTTTT. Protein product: CASSSHDFVERATNEKLFF.

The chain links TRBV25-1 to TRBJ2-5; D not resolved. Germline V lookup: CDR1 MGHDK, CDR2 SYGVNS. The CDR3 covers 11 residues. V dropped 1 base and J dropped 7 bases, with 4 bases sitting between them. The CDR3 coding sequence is TGTGCCAGCAGTGAATCCCGGACCCAGTACTTC. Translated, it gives CASSESRTQYF. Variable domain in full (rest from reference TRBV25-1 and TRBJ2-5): EADIYQTPRYLVIGTGKKITLECSQTMGHDKMYWYQQDPGMELHLIHYSYGVNSTEKGDLSSESTVSRIRTEHFPLTLESARPSHTSQYLCASSESRTQYFGPGTRLLVL.

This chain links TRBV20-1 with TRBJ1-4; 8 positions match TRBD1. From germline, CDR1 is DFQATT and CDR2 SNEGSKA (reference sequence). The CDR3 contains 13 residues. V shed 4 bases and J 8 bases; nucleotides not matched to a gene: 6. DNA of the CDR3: TGCAGTGCTACAGGGGGCTCGAGGGAAAAACTGTTTTTT. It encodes CSATGGSREKLFF.

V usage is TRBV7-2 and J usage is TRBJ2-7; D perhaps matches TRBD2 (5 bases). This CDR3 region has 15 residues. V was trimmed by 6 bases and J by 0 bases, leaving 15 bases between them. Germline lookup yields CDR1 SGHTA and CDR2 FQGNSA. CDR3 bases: TGTGCCAGCAGAAACTACCGAGGGAGCTCCTACGAGCAGTACTTC. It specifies CASRNYRGSSYEQYF. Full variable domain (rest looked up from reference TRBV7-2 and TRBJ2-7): GAGVSQSPSNKVTEKGKDVELRCDPISGHTALYWYRQSLGQGLEFLIYFQGNSAPDKSGLPSDRFSAERTGGSVSTLTIQRTQQEDSAVYLCASRNYRGSSYEQYFGPGTRLTVT.

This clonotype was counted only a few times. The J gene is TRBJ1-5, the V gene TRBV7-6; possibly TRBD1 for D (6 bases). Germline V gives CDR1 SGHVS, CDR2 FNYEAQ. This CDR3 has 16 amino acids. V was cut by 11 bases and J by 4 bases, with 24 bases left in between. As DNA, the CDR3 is TGTGCCCCCTCTAGACCTGGCAGGGGAGGAAATCAGCCCCAGCATTTT. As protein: CAPSRPGRGGNQPQHF.

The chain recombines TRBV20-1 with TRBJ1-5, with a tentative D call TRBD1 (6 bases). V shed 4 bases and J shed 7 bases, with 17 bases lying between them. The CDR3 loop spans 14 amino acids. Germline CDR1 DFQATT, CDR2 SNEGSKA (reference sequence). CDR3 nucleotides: TGCAGTGCTAAAACCCACAGGGATCGGCAGCCCCAGCATTTT. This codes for CSAKTHRDRQPQHF.

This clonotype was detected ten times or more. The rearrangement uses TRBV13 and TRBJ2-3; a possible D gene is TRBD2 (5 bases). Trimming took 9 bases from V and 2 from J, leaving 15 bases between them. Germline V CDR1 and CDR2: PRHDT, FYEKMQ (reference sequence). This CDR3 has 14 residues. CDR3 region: CASTGESYTDTQYF. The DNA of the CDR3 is TGTGCCAGTACCGGGGAGTCCTACACAGATACGCAGTATTTT.

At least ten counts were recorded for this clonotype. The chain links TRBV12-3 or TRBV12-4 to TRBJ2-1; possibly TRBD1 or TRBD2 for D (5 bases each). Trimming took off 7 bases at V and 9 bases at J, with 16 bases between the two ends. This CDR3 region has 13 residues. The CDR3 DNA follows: TGTGCCAGCACCTGGAATGAGGGGAGTGAGCAGTTCTTC. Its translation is CASTWNEGSEQFF.

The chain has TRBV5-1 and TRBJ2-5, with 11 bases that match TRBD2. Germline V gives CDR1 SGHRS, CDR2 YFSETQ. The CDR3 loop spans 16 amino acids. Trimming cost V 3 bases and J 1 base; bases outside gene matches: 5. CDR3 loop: CASSYPSGGRQETQYF. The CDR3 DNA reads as TGCGCCAGCAGCTACCCTAGCGGGGGGCGCCAAGAGACCCAGTACTTC. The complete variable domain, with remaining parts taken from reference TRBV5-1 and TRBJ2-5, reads KAGVTQTPRYLIKTRGQQVTLSCSPISGHRSVSWYQQTPGQGLQFLFEYFSETQRNKGNFPGRFSGRQFSNSRSEMNVSTLELGDSALYLCASSYPSGGRQETQYFGPGTRLLVL.

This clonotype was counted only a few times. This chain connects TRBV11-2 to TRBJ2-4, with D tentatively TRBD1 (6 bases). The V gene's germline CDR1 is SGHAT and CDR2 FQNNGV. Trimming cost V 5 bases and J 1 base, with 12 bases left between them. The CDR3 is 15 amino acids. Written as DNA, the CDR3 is TGTGCCAGCAGCACTATACAGGGCGCCAAAAACATTCAGTACTTC. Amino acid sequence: CASSTIQGAKNIQYF. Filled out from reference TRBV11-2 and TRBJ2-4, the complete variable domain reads EAGVAQSPRYKIIEKRQSVAFWCNPISGHATLYWYQQILGQGPKLLIQFQNNGVVDDSQLPKDRFSAERLKGVDSTLKIQPAKLEDSAVYLCASSTIQGAKNIQYFGAGTRLSVL.

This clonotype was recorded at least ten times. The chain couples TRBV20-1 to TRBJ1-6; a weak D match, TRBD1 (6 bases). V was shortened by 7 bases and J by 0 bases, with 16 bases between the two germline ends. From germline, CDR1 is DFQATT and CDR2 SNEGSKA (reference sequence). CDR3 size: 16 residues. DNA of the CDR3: TGCAGTGTTCAGGGGACTGGGAGCTCCTATAATTCACCCCTCCACTTT. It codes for CSVQGTGSSYNSPLHF.